The 24 T cell receptor beta chains below all came from one sample that was sequenced in a study of T cell responses to AZD1222 COVID-19 vaccine. Libraries were prepared by immunoSEQ multiplex PCR; TCRdb keeps only in-frame clonotypes and omits some of them. The sample holds around 120,000 clones, about 89% seen once. The source was peripheral blood, collected 28 days after the second AZD1222 dose. The receptors originated from an adult who received the AZD1222 COVID-19 vaccine.

The chain carries TRBV7-8 and TRBJ1-5; weak D call: TRBD1 (5 bases). Trimming removed 1 base at V and 2 bases at J, with 6 bases between. Germline loops: CDR1 SGHVS, CDR2 FQNEAQ. CDR3 length: 14 amino acids. CDR3 amino acids: CASSLGGGNQPQHF. In DNA, the CDR3 is TGTGCCAGCAGCTTAGGAGGGGGCAATCAGCCCCAGCATTTT.

The gene calls are TRBV7-8 and TRBJ2-3; D not certain. The CDR3 runs 12 residues. Trimming took off 5 bases at V and 1 base at J, with 4 bases between the two ends. Germline loops: CDR1 SGHVS, CDR2 FQNEAQ. DNA for the CDR3: TGTGCCAGCAGCCGGGGCACAGATACGCAGTATTTT. Translating gives CASSRGTDTQYF.

This rearrangement joins TRBV7-3 to TRBJ2-2; 8 bases are shared with TRBD1. The V gene end was trimmed by 3 bases and the J gene end by 3 bases; junction bases not matched to a gene: 0. The CDR3 runs 14 residues. Germline V gene lookup returns CDR1 SGHTA and CDR2 FQGTGA. CDR3 sequence (DNA): TGTGCCAGCAGCTTGGACAGGGACACCGGGGAGCTGTTTTTT. This gives the protein CASSLDRDTGELFF. The full variable domain, completed using reference TRBV7-3 and TRBJ2-2, is GAGVSQTPSNKVTEKGKYVELRCDPISGHTALYWYRQSLGQGPEFLIYFQGTGAADDSGLPNDRFFAVRPEGSVSTLKIQRTERGDSAVYLCASSLDRDTGELFFGEGSRLTVL.

This clone occurred once. The chain uses TRBV24-1 and TRBJ2-2; D perhaps matches TRBD2 (5 bases). The CDR3 runs 14 residues. Germline CDR1 KGHDR, CDR2 SFDVKD. The V end lost 7 bases, the J end lost 1 base, and 9 bases lay between the germline ends. CDR3 in amino acids: CATRSEENTGELFF. The CDR3 bases are TGTGCCACCAGGTCGGAGGAGAACACCGGGGAGCTGTTTTTT.

This chain links TRBV7-3 with TRBJ2-3; 11 bases map to TRBD2. This CDR3 has 17 amino acids. V dropped 1 base and J dropped 5; count of bases not matched to a gene: 8. CDR1 and CDR2 from the germline V gene are SGHTA and FQGTGA. CDR3 loop: CASSLRVAGGPRDTQYF. Written as DNA, the CDR3 is TGTGCCAGCAGCTTAAGGGTAGCGGGAGGGCCGAGAGATACGCAGTATTTT.

The chain combines TRBV7-8 with TRBJ1-5, with D possibly TRBD1 on 5 matching bases. V lost 7 bases and J 2 bases, leaving 15 bases between the germline ends. CDR3 length: 15 residues. Germline V lookup: CDR1 SGHVS, CDR2 FQNEAQ. The CDR3, as DNA: TGTGCCAGCAAGGACACTGGACGGGGCAATCAGCCCCAGCATTTT. Protein sequence: CASKDTGRGNQPQHF.

The chain joins TRBV5-1 to TRBJ2-5, with D perhaps being TRBD1 or TRBD2 (5 bases each). CDR1 is SGHRS, CDR2 YFSETQ, per germline. This CDR3 comprises 15 residues. Trimming shortened V by 4 bases and J by 5 bases, and 18 bases separated the two germline ends. In DNA, the CDR3 is TGCGCCAGCAGCCCGTCCGGGACCTACGGGGAGACCCAGTACTTC. It is translated as CASSPSGTYGETQYF. The full variable domain, rest sourced from reference TRBV5-1 and TRBJ2-5, is KAGVTQTPRYLIKTRGQQVTLSCSPISGHRSVSWYQQTPGQGLQFLFEYFSETQRNKGNFPGRFSGRQFSNSRSEMNVSTLELGDSALYLCASSPSGTYGETQYFGPGTRLLVL.

V and J are TRBV12-3 or TRBV12-4 and TRBJ2-2; D may correspond to TRBD1 or TRBD2 (6 bases each). The V end lost 6 bases, the J end lost 9 bases, and 14 bases lay between the germline ends. The CDR3 contains 13 residues. CDR3 DNA: TGTGCCAGCAGAGATCGGGGGCTCCGGGAGCTGTTTTTT. Translating it yields CASRDRGLRELFF.

V and J are TRBV9 and TRBJ2-3, with 8 positions matching TRBD2. The CDR3 is 17 residues long. Losses at the gene ends were 0 bases for V and 5 bases for J; bases not matched to a gene: 11. Per germline, CDR1 SGDLS and CDR2 YYNGEE. The CDR3 nucleotides read TGTGCCAGCAGCGTAGCCGTAGCGGGACGACCCGGAGATACGCAGTATTTT. It encodes CASSVAVAGRPGDTQYF.

The chain is built from TRBV4-2 and TRBJ1-2; TRBD1 is a possible D gene (5 bases). The CDR3 is 13 residues long. Trimming stripped 7 bases from V and 6 bases from J, with 15 bases between. The germline CDR1 and CDR2 sequences are LGHNA and YNFKEQ. This chain's CDR3 is CASTKGRRDGYTF. The CDR3, as DNA: TGTGCCAGCACCAAGGGGCGGCGGGATGGCTACACCTTC.

This clone was recorded only once. CDR3 nucleotides: TGTGCCAGCAGTTCCCACTACAGGGTGGGCTACACCTTC. Residues: CASSSHYRVGYTF. The chain employs TRBV28 and TRBJ1-2; weak D call: TRBD1 (6 bases). Germline CDR1 MDHEN, CDR2 SYDVKM. Trimming removed 4 bases from V and 8 bases from J, with 14 bases in between. There are 13 residues in the CDR3.

V gene TRBV6-5 combines with J gene TRBJ1-3; the D is unclear. Germline assignment: CDR1 MNHEY and CDR2 SVGAGI. Trimming took off 5 bases at V and 4 bases at J, with 9 bases between the two ends. This CDR3 is built from 13 residues. This chain's CDR3 is CASSPRQGNTIYF. CDR3 sequence (DNA): TGTGCCAGCAGTCCCCGGCAGGGAAACACCATATATTTT.

This chain uses TRBV6-5 with TRBJ2-7; D remains ambiguous. CDR1 is MNHEY and CDR2 is SVGAGI in the germline V gene. The CDR3 has 11 residues. Trimming left V 6 bases short and J 3 bases short, with 6 bases between. The CDR3 DNA reads as TGTGCCAGCAGGGAGATCTACGAGCAGTACTTC. This translates into CASREIYEQYF.

The chain carries TRBV12-5 and TRBJ2-7; D gene ambiguous. The V and J ends lost 7 bases and 2 bases respectively, with 6 bases between them. CDR3 length: 11 residues. Germline CDR1 reads LGHNT; CDR2 reads FRNRAP. The CDR3 reads CASVDAYEQYF. The CDR3, as DNA: TGTGCTAGTGTTGATGCCTACGAGCAGTACTTC.

The chain employs TRBV7-2 and TRBJ2-2, with D hard to call. The ends were cut back, 4 bases at V and 5 bases at J, with 8 bases in the middle. The germline V gene has CDR1 SGHTA and CDR2 FQGNSA. The length of the CDR3 is 13 residues. This chain's CDR3 is CASSSDGTGELFF. In nucleotides, the CDR3 is TGTGCCAGCAGCTCTGACGGGACCGGGGAGCTGTTTTTT.

A remark on this clone: At the DNA level, this CDR3 is encoded by other sequences in the same sample as well. The chain has TRBV19 and TRBJ2-1; TRBD2 matches at 11 bases. Looked up from germline, CDR1 is LNHDA and CDR2 is SQIVND (reference sequence). The CDR3 totals 14 residues. V lost 6 bases, J lost 6 bases, and 4 bases stayed unmatched. The chain's CDR3 is CASSLAGGPNEQFF. The CDR3 DNA sequence: TGTGCCAGTAGCTTAGCGGGGGGGCCCAATGAGCAGTTCTTC.

This chain joins TRBV18 and TRBJ2-7; 11 bases agree with TRBD2. CDR1 and CDR2 from the germline V gene are KGHSH and LQKENI. The CDR3 consists of 16 residues. J gave up 5 bases and V 3 bases, and 9 bases lay outside the gene matches. The CDR3 DNA reads as TGTGCCAGCTCACCGATCCTAGCGGGAGGAACCCACGAGCAGTACTTC. This sequence encodes CASSPILAGGTHEQYF.

V usage is TRBV30 and J usage is TRBJ2-7, with unresolved D. CDR1 is GTSNPN and CDR2 is SVGIG in the germline V gene (reference sequence). The CDR3 is made up of 13 amino acids. Trimming pared 0 bases from V and 5 bases from J, leaving 11 bases between. The chain's CDR3 is CAWSVGYGDEQYF. CDR3 nucleotides: TGTGCCTGGAGTGTAGGATATGGGGACGAGCAGTACTTC.

The V call is TRBV7-3, the J call TRBJ2-6, with TRBD2 identical over 9 bases. Trimming took 5 bases from V and 0 from J; bases not matched to a gene: 14. In germline, CDR1 is SGHTA, CDR2 FQGTGA. The CDR3 consists of 20 residues. CDR3 in amino acids: CASSPNWGGLAPSGANVLTF. DNA for the CDR3: TGTGCCAGCAGCCCAAACTGGGGGGGACTAGCCCCCTCTGGGGCCAACGTCCTGACTTTC.

The chain recombines TRBV11-3 with TRBJ1-2; D not certain. This CDR3 comprises 13 residues. V lost 0 bases and J lost 14, with 16 bases in between. Germline V CDR1 and CDR2: SGHNT, YENEEA. CDR3 DNA sequence: TGTGCCAGCAGCTTAGATCCGGGAGGCTATCCTACCTTC. Its translation: CASSLDPGGYPTF.

V gene TRBV18 combines with J gene TRBJ1-1; tentative D call: TRBD1 (6 bases). Trimming removed 3 bases from V and 5 bases from J, with 16 bases in between. Germline lookup yields CDR1 KGHSH and CDR2 LQKENI. There are 15 residues in the CDR3. The CDR3 spells CASSPGRGSRTEAFF. CDR3 sequence (DNA): TGTGCCAGCTCACCGGGCAGGGGTTCGAGGACTGAAGCTTTCTTT.

The chain joins TRBV29-1 to TRBJ2-2, with 11 bases fitting TRBD2. This CDR3 has 14 amino acids. Looked up from germline, CDR1 is SQVTM and CDR2 is ANQGSEA. V lost 4 bases, J lost 6 bases, and 4 bases stayed unmatched. CDR3 residues: CSVGGTSGSGELFF. CDR3 sequence (DNA): TGCAGCGTTGGGGGGACTAGCGGTTCCGGGGAGCTGTTTTTT.

The table lists this clone with a few counts. The gene calls are TRBV2 and TRBJ1-4; D unclear. Germline assignment: CDR1 SNHLY and CDR2 FYNNEI. The germline V and J ends were trimmed by 4 bases and 3 bases, with 9 bases remaining between them. The CDR3 sequence is 14 residues long. The CDR3 sequence: CASSAVAANEKLFF. The CDR3 DNA reads TGTGCCAGCAGTGCGGTGGCGGCTAATGAAAAACTGTTTTTT.

The rearrangement links TRBV3-1 (or the pseudogene TRBV3-2) to TRBJ2-7; the D gene is possibly TRBD2 (5 bases). Trimming left V 4 bases short and J 9 bases short, with 22 bases between. Germline CDR1 reads LGHDT; CDR2 reads YNNKEL (reference sequence). This CDR3 is built from 15 residues. The CDR3 DNA sequence: TGTGCCAGCAGCCGCGGCCGGGCCCCTGGAGAGGGGCAGTACTTC. This encodes CASSRGRAPGEGQYF.